The source of this T cell receptor beta chain is a study of identical twins. As for this clonotype: Its antigen is undetermined.

Trimming stripped 1 base from V and 0 bases from J, with 15 bases between. The CDR3 runs 17 residues. Germline loops: CDR1 SEHNR, CDR2 FQNEAQ (reference sequence). Study-wide results and limits: Low generation probability was overrepresented in out-of-frame alpha sequences shared by twins. Models, which agreed with sharing between unrelated individuals, nonetheless underestimated the out-of-frame TCR alpha sharing seen in monozygotic twins. Sharing of beta out-of-frame sequences by twins showed a weaker excess.

One entry per CDR3 protein, called by TCRdb with MiXCR from the 5' RACE reads. Counted here are about 1.7 million distinct CDR3 sequences, under 35% occurring once; the ten biggest clones make up over 0.25%. The rearrangement links TRBV7-9 to TRBJ1-1; D not certain. Sequenced material: cord blood. The sequence derives from a newborn girl in good health. In nucleotides, the CDR3 is TGTGCCAGCAGCTTAGTAGGCCCGAGTGAGGTGAACACTGAAGCTTTCTTT. Translation: CASSLVGPSEVNTEAFF.